This TCR beta chain was retrieved from a study of T cell repertoires and HLA-DP antigens. The repertoire was sequenced with immunoSEQ multiplex PCR; TCRdb's copy has only in-frame clones and lacks some. The sample yields some 89,000 clones, around nine tenths seen once. V lost 5 bases and J 1 base, leaving 8 bases between the germline ends. CDR3 length: 13 residues. Germline-derived CDR1 and CDR2 are LNHDA and SQIVND (reference sequence). This clone appeared a few times. The antigen is not known. The sequenced sample consisted of CD4+ T cells from PBMCs. The receptor was isolated from a man aged 45-65 years in good health and CMV-seronegative. The chain has TRBV19 and TRBJ1-1; D may be TRBD1 (5 bases). The CDR3 coding sequence is TGTGCCAGTAGTTACGACAGGAACACTGAAGCTTTCTTT. Its translation is CASSYDRNTEAFF.